The 14 T cell receptor beta chains below were found in one sample sequenced in a study of blood T cell repertoires in COVID-19. Some clones are missing from TCRdb's copy, which holds only in-frame ones; the method was immunoSEQ multiplex PCR. The table records approximately 210,000 clones, roughly 79% of them present only once. The sample consisted of PBMCs or T cells enriched from blood (not recorded which). The source is a man aged 35 to 55 who had recovered from COVID-19.

The chain combines TRBV4-1 with TRBJ2-1; no clear D. Trimming left V 2 bases short and J 1 base short, with 9 bases between. Germline CDR1 reads MGHRA; CDR2 reads YSYEKL. The CDR3 is 15 amino acids. CDR3 residues: CASSQPLESYNEQFF. The CDR3 DNA reads as TGCGCCAGCAGCCAACCTCTAGAATCCTACAATGAGCAGTTCTTC.

The rearrangement links TRBV3-1 (or the pseudogene TRBV3-2) to TRBJ2-7; D not certain. Germline V gene lookup returns CDR1 LGHDT and CDR2 YNNKEL (reference sequence). This CDR3 region has 16 residues. V lost 4 bases, J lost 2 bases, and 18 bases lay in between. The DNA for the CDR3 is TGTGCCAGCAGCCCTCGGGTCCCAAAACCTCCCTACGAGCAGTACTTC. Amino acids: CASSPRVPKPPYEQYF.

This clone appeared once. V is TRBV9 and J is TRBJ2-2; no clear D. This CDR3 comprises 16 residues. Germline V lookup: CDR1 SGDLS, CDR2 YYNGEE. Trimming took off 3 bases at V and 1 base at J, with 13 bases between the two ends. CDR3 protein: CASSGRLAGNTGELFF. CDR3 DNA sequence: TGTGCCAGCAGCGGTAGGTTGGCAGGGAACACCGGGGAGCTGTTTTTT.

The rearrangement links TRBV6-5 to TRBJ2-1, with D possibly TRBD1 on 5 matching bases. The CDR3 runs to 14 residues. V lost 6 bases, J lost 8 bases, and 17 bases lay in between. Germline V gene data show CDR1 as MNHEY and CDR2 as SVGAGI. Here the CDR3 DNA reads TGTGCCAGCAGCCCAGGGTGGGGTGGATATGAGCAGTTCTTC. Translated, it gives CASSPGWGGYEQFF.

The chain carries TRBV2 and TRBJ2-1, with 10 bases aligning to TRBD1. The J segment lost 4 bases and the V segment lost 5 bases, leaving 5 bases of the junction unmatched. Per the germline V gene, CDR1 is SNHLY and CDR2 is FYNNEI. The CDR3 length is 15 residues. For the CDR3, the DNA is TGTGCCAGCAGTCCGACAGGGGGCAGGTACAATGAGCAGTTCTTC. Residues: CASSPTGGRYNEQFF. Together with reference TRBV2 and TRBJ2-1, the CDR3 gives the full variable domain: EPEVTQTPSHQVTQMGQEVILRCVPISNHLYFYWYRQILGQKVEFLVSFYNNEISEKSEIFDDQFSVERPDGSNFTLKIRSTKLEDSAMYFCASSPTGGRYNEQFFGPGTRLTVL.

A word on this clone: Other DNA variants within this sample encode the same CDR3. V gene TRBV5-1 combines with J gene TRBJ2-5; TRBD2 aligns across 12 bases. The V gene end was trimmed by 1 base and the J gene end by 3 bases; junction bases not matched to a gene: 1. Germline loops: CDR1 SGHRS, CDR2 YFSETQ. The CDR3 sequence is 15 residues long. CDR3 DNA sequence: TGCGCCAGCAGCTTGCGACTAGCGGGGGAAGAGACCCAGTACTTC. Its protein is CASSLRLAGEETQYF.

This chain links TRBV9 with TRBJ1-4; possibly TRBD1 for D (5 bases). V shed 3 bases and J shed 7 bases, with 25 bases lying between them. The CDR3 loop spans 18 amino acids. Germline values: CDR1 SGDLS, CDR2 YYNGEE. CDR3 sequence (DNA): TGTGCCAGCAGCGACCCGCTTGCTCAGGGCGGCGGTACTGAAAAACTGTTTTTT. This sequence encodes CASSDPLAQGGGTEKLFF. The full variable domain, completed using reference TRBV9 and TRBJ1-4, is DSGVTQTPKHLITATGQRVTLRCSPRSGDLSVYWYQQSLDQGLQFLIQYYNGEERAKGNILERFSAQQFPDLHSELNLSSLELGDSALYFCASSDPLAQGGGTEKLFFGSGTQLSVL.

The CDR3 reads CASSPPKLAGGGKTQYF. The CDR3 DNA is TGTGCCAGTAGTCCACCCAAACTAGCGGGAGGGGGCAAGACCCAGTACTTC. V gene TRBV19 combines with J gene TRBJ2-5; TRBD2 matches at 13 bases. Germline assignment: CDR1 LNHDA and CDR2 SQIVND (reference sequence). J was trimmed by 6 bases and V by 5 bases; bases with no gene match: 12. This CDR3 has 17 amino acids.

This clone was seen a handful of times. V is TRBV6-5 and J is TRBJ2-5, with 7 bases aligning to TRBD2. Germline V gene sequence: CDR1 MNHEY, CDR2 SVGAGI. Trimming at V came to 11 bases and at J to 1 base, leaving 10 bases not matched to a gene. This CDR3 has 14 residues. The CDR3 region has the DNA TGTGCCGCCCCTGCTAGCGGACTCCAAGAGACCCAGTACTTC. The encoded protein is CAAPASGLQETQYF.

The CDR3 DNA is TGTGCCAGCAACGCACTGGGGGCAGGGTCTAATGAAAAACTGTTTTTT. This gives the protein CASNALGAGSNEKLFF. V and J are TRBV2 and TRBJ1-4, with a weak D call TRBD1 (6 bases). The CDR3 loop spans 16 amino acids. V was shortened by 7 bases and J by 3 bases, with 18 bases between the two germline ends. Germline CDR1 and CDR2: SNHLY and FYNNEI.

This clone was observed a single time. J is TRBJ1-4 and V is TRBV7-9; TRBD1 might be the D (6 bases). This CDR3 contains 17 residues. Germline V CDR1 and CDR2: SEHNR, FQNEAQ (reference sequence). The V gene lost 3 bases and the J gene lost 5 bases, with 19 bases spanning the gap. The DNA for the CDR3 is TGTGCCAGCAGCTTCGGGTCGCGCGGGGGGGCCAATGAAAAACTGTTTTTT. Protein product: CASSFGSRGGANEKLFF. The whole variable domain, filled in from reference TRBV7-9 and TRBJ1-4, reads DTGVSQNPRHKITKRGQNVTFRCDPISEHNRLYWYRQTLGQGPEFLTYFQNEAQLEKSRLLSDRFSAERPKGSFSTLEIQRTEQGDSAMYLCASSFGSRGGANEKLFFGSGTQLSVL.

The chain links TRBV19 to TRBJ1-1, with 8 bases fitting TRBD1. The length of the CDR3 is 15 residues. Looked up from germline, CDR1 is LNHDA and CDR2 is SQIVND (reference sequence). The V and J ends lost 4 bases and 1 base, in that order; junction bases with no gene match: 5. The CDR3 spells CASSTWDRWNTEAFF. The CDR3 region has the DNA TGTGCCAGTAGTACTTGGGACAGGTGGAACACTGAAGCTTTCTTT. The full variable domain, with the rest looked up from reference TRBV19 and TRBJ1-1, is DGGITQSPKYLFRKEGQNVTLSCEQNLNHDAMYWYRQDPGQGLRLIYYSQIVNDFQKGDIAEGYSVSREKKESFPLTVTSAQKNPTAFYLCASSTWDRWNTEAFFGQGTRLTVV.

V is TRBV9 and J is TRBJ1-3, with a tentative D call TRBD1 (5 bases). The germline V gene has CDR1 SGDLS and CDR2 YYNGEE. CDR3 length equals 17 residues. Trimming took off 0 bases at V and 4 bases at J, with 17 bases between the two ends. This CDR3 reads CASSVGQGGLWGNTIYF. The CDR3 DNA is TGTGCCAGCAGCGTAGGCCAGGGCGGCCTCTGGGGAAACACCATATATTTT.

The J gene is TRBJ1-1, the V gene TRBV19; TRBD1 might be the D (6 bases). The V and J ends lost 5 bases and 4 bases respectively, with 26 bases between them. The germline gives CDR1 LNHDA, CDR2 SQIVND (reference sequence). The CDR3 is 18 residues long. The CDR3 reads CASSPQPRWGGDATEAFF. The DNA for the CDR3 is TGTGCCAGTAGTCCACAACCCCGATGGGGGGGCGACGCCACTGAAGCTTTCTTT.